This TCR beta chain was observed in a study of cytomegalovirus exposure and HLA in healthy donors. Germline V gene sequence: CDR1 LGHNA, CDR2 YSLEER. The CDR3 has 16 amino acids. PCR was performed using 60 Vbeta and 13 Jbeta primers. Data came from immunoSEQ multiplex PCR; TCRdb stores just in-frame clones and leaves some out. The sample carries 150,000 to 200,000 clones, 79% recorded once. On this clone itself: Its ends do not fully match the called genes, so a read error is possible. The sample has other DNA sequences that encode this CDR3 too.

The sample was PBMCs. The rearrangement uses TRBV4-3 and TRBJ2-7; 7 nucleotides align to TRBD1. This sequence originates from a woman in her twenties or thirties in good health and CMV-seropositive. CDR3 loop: CASSQDLRDSSYEQYF. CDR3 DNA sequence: TGCGCCAGTAGCCAAGATCTCCGGGACAGCTCCTACGAGCAGTACTTC.